The text below deals with one T cell receptor (beta chain). Its antigen is still unknown. Time point defined: baseline, week 1 (first vaccination visit). As for treatment: pre-vaccination baseline after standard-of-care therapy. The donors' diagnosis was new WHO grade 3 or 4 astrocytoma that was IDH1-mutant and ATRX-lost. This entry belongs to a study of a mutant IDH1 vaccine in newly diagnosed glioma. Study-wide background: Mean patient age was approximately 40 years; around 60% were male and about 38% female. Most patients had received both radiotherapy and temozolomide, the prior options being radiotherapy, temozolomide, or both.

Profiling relied on immunoSEQ multiplex PCR, and the TCRdb table lists in-frame clones only, not all of them. The table lists some 90,000 clones, about four fifths of them singletons, with 4.5% to 5.5% in the top ten. Broader study findings: Pseudoprogression apparently lacked any relation to changes in top peripheral T cell clonotypes.

The sequencing here drew on PBMCs, taken from a glioma patient treated with radiotherapy, temozolomide or both. The source is a middle-aged man with glioma. Some clones in this sample may be carry-over from other donors' samples.

CDR3 protein: CASSPAGGRGTQYF. In nucleotides, the CDR3 is TGTGCCAGCAGCCCAGCGGGGGGGAGGGGTACGCAGTATTTT. The chain combines TRBV7-2 with TRBJ2-3, with TRBD2 matching over 10 bases. The CDR3 sequence is 14 residues long. Trimming took 5 bases from V and 8 from J; bases not matched to a gene: 7. The germline V gene encodes CDR1 SGHTA and CDR2 FQGNSA.